This T cell receptor (beta chain) was documented in a study of cytomegalovirus exposure and HLA in healthy donors. Study findings and constraints: Segments of the TCR beta V type were, in most cases, productive about 90% or about 30% of the time in an earlier analysis.

This CDR3 comprises 15 residues. The germline CDR1 and CDR2 sequences are PRHDT and FYEKMQ (reference sequence). Primers included in the PCR were 60 Vbeta and 13 Jbeta primers. Assay: immunoSEQ multiplex PCR; the TCRdb copy retains only in-frame clones and omits some. Of about 120,000 clones listed, roughly 80% are singletons. With regard to this clone: The antigen is undetermined.

Sequenced: PBMCs. This sequence joins TRBV13 and TRBJ2-5, with TRBD1 matching 9 bases. The last part of the DNA fits TRBJ2-7 better; the J call may be wrong. This TCR was recovered from a man aged 30-40 years in good health and CMV-seropositive. The CDR3 is CASSSRTRDRDEQYF. The DNA for the CDR3 is TGTGCCAGCAGCTCCCGAACCCGGGACAGGGACGAGCAGTACTTC.